This is a list of T cell receptor beta chains from one sample in a study of cytomegalovirus exposure and HLA in healthy donors. Sequencing was performed with immunoSEQ multiplex PCR; in TCRdb, only in-frame clones are kept and a portion is missing. The table lists some 140,000 clones, around 80% of them singletons. Sequencing was done on a sample of PBMCs. The source is a man between 25 and 39 years old in good health. CDR3s include the opening cysteine and the closing phenylalanine or tryptophan. The D gene is left open where the match is weak. Rows give clone size only sometimes, using once, few, many, or a class for an expanded clone.

>NA|TRBJ2-5|NA|TRBV18
CASSPPGQETQYF
TGTGCCAGCTCACCCCCGGGACAAGAGACCCAGTACTTC
>TRBD2|TRBJ2-5|NA|TRBV5-1
CASFPGLAGGQETQYF
TGCGCCAGCTTCCCGGGACTAGCGGGAGGGCAAGAGACCCAGTACTTC
>NA|TRBJ2-1|NA|TRBV29-1
CSARLGSSYNEQFF
TGCAGCGCCCGCCTAGGGAGCTCCTACAATGAGCAGTTCTTC
>NA|TRBJ1-1|NA|TRBV20-1
CSASPGPEAFF
TGCAGTGCTAGCCCGGGTCCCGAAGCTTTCTTT
>TRBD2|TRBJ2-2|NA|TRBV5-4
CASSIGTSGSVGELFF
TGTGCCAGCAGCATTGGGACTAGCGGGAGTGTCGGGGAGCTGTTTTTT
>NA|TRBJ1-2|NA|TRBV6-5
CASRSATNYGYTF
TGTGCCAGCAGGTCAGCGACTAACTATGGCTACACCTTC
>NA|TRBJ2-2|NA|TRBV7-6
CASTPTIQNTGELFF
TGTGCCAGCACACCTACGATCCAAAACACCGGGGAGCTGTTTTTT
>TRBD2|TRBJ2-7|NA|TRBV10-3
CAISEIPTSGGQDEQYF
TGTGCCATCAGTGAGATCCCAACTAGCGGGGGCCAGGACGAGCAGTACTTC
>TRBD1|TRBJ1-4|NA|TRBV7-9
CASSLGQENEKLFF
TGTGCCAGCAGCCTGGGACAGGAAAATGAAAAACTGTTTTTT
>NA|TRBJ1-1|NA|TRBV7-9
CASSWAGQDTEAFF
TGTGCCAGCAGCTGGGCCGGCCAAGACACTGAAGCTTTCTTT
>TRBD1|TRBJ2-7|NA|TRBV4-3
CASSRNRGLFYEQYF
TGCGCCAGCAGCCGGAACAGGGGCCTCTTTTACGAGCAGTACTTC
>TRBD1|TRBJ1-1|NA|TRBV6-5
CVSEGATEAFF
TGTGTCAGCGAGGGGGCTACTGAAGCTTTCTTT
>TRBD2|TRBJ2-7|NA|TRBV7-2
CASSVAGPAYEQYF
TGTGCCAGCAGCGTAGCGGGGCCTGCCTACGAGCAGTACTTC
>NA|TRBJ1-5|NA|TRBV2
CASNARRSNQPQHF
TGTGCCAGCAACGCTCGGCGGAGCAATCAGCCCCAGCATTTT
>NA|TRBJ2-1|NA|TRBV7-2
CASSLNRANEQFF
TGTGCCAGCAGCTTAAACAGGGCCAATGAGCAGTTCTTC
>TRBD2|TRBJ2-7|once|TRBV5-4
CASSQAGGSYEQYF
TGTGCCAGCAGCCAAGCGGGAGGATCCTACGAGCAGTACTTC
>TRBD1|TRBJ2-2|NA|TRBV6-1
CASRGTTGGIGELFF
TGTGCCAGCAGGGGGACGACAGGGGGCATCGGGGAGCTGTTTTTT
>NA|TRBJ1-5|NA|TRBV6-5
CASTARLGQPQHF
TGTGCCAGCACTGCACGACTAGGGCAGCCCCAGCATTTT
>NA|TRBJ2-7|NA|TRBV11-2
CASSPGTREQYF
TGTGCCAGCAGCCCCGGTACTCGCGAGCAGTACTTC
>NA|TRBJ1-3|NA|TRBV6-1
CASRSHSGNTIYF
TGTGCCAGCAGGAGTCACTCTGGAAACACCATATATTTT
>NA|TRBJ1-4|NA|TRBV15
CATSRPDSPTGEKLFF
TGTGCCACCAGCAGACCGGACAGCCCCACGGGGGAAAAACTGTTTTTT
>NA|TRBJ2-3|NA|TRBV5-1
CASSTELSTDTQYF
TGCGCCAGCAGCACCGAACTAAGCACAGATACGCAGTATTTT
>NA|TRBJ2-6|NA|TRBV29-1
CSVLVNGPGGGANVLTF
TGCAGCGTTCTAGTAAACGGGCCTGGAGGGGGGGCCAACGTCCTGACTTTC
>TRBD2|TRBJ2-5|NA|TRBV6-5
CASSSGTSRETQYF
TGTGCCAGCAGTTCCGGGACTAGCCGAGAGACCCAGTACTTC
>TRBD1|TRBJ2-7|NA|TRBV7-9
CASSLLQGAYEQYF
TGTGCCAGCAGCTTATTACAGGGGGCCTACGAGCAGTACTTC
>TRBD2|TRBJ2-5|NA|TRBV7-6
CASSFDAGGGETQYF
TGTGCCAGCAGCTTTGATGCGGGAGGTGGGGAGACCCAGTACTTC
>NA|TRBJ2-5|NA|TRBV11-2
CASSYWSQETQYF
TGTGCCAGCAGCTACTGGTCCCAAGAGACCCAGTACTTC
>NA|TRBJ2-1|NA|TRBV19
CASSADSSNEQFF
TGTGCCAGTAGTGCGGACAGCTCCAATGAGCAGTTCTTC
>TRBD2|TRBJ2-1|few|TRBV19
CASSSWTSGSNEQFF
TGTGCCAGTAGTTCGTGGACTAGCGGGAGCAATGAGCAGTTCTTC
>NA|TRBJ1-3|few|TRBV9
CASSAPQGFGNTIYF
TGTGCCAGCAGCGCCCCACAGGGATTCGGAAACACCATATATTTT
>TRBD2|TRBJ2-1|NA|TRBV6-6
CASSYSGTSGRYEQFF
TGTGCCAGCAGTTACTCCGGGACTAGCGGGAGATATGAGCAGTTCTTC
>TRBD1|TRBJ1-2|once|TRBV5-4
CASSYSTGTLYGYTF
TGTGCCAGCAGCTATTCGACAGGGACCCTTTATGGCTACACCTTC
>NA|TRBJ2-1|NA|TRBV27
CASSLSMAGRAYNEQFF
TGTGCCAGCAGTTTATCGATGGCGGGACGAGCATACAATGAGCAGTTCTTC
>NA|TRBJ1-1|NA|TRBV7-2
CASSPDIRNTEAFF
TGTGCCAGCAGCCCAGACATTCGGAACACTGAAGCTTTCTTT
>NA|TRBJ2-1|once|TRBV4-3
CASSQDRRGTYNEQFF
TGCGCCAGCAGCCAAGATAGGAGAGGGACCTACAATGAGCAGTTCTTC
>NA|TRBJ2-7|NA|TRBV29-1
CSVVGQTGEQYF
TGCAGCGTTGTCGGGCAGACAGGCGAGCAGTACTTC
>NA|TRBJ1-3|NA|TRBV4-3
CASSQFTGSGNTIYF
TGCGCCAGCAGCCAATTTACAGGGTCGGGAAACACCATATATTTT
>NA|TRBJ1-2|NA|TRBV5-1
CASSLGGGPNYGYTF
TGCGCCAGCAGCTTGGGAGGCGGGCCTAACTATGGCTACACCTTC
>NA|TRBJ1-1|NA|TRBV7-9
CASSQDGQGREAFF
TGTGCCAGCAGCCAAGATGGTCAGGGTCGAGAAGCTTTCTTT
>NA|TRBJ2-3|NA|TRBV4-3
CASSQEGGQMLSTDTQYF
TGCGCCAGCAGCCAAGAGGGGGGACAGATGCTTAGCACAGATACGCAGTATTTT
>NA|TRBJ1-1|NA|TRBV9
CASSAEMGATEAFF
TGTGCCAGCAGCGCGGAAATGGGGGCGACTGAAGCTTTCTTT
>TRBD1|TRBJ2-2|NA|TRBV9
CASSATGSLGELFF
TGTGCCAGCAGTGCGACAGGGTCCCTCGGGGAGCTGTTTTTT
>TRBD2|TRBJ2-7|NA|TRBV28
CASTTAGVTSYEQYF
TGTGCCAGCACGACAGCGGGAGTAACGTCCTACGAGCAGTACTTC
>TRBD1|TRBJ1-4|NA|TRBV10-2
CASSDVGQGNEKLFF
TGCGCCAGCAGTGATGTCGGACAGGGGAATGAAAAACTGTTTTTT
>NA|TRBJ2-2|few|TRBV7-3
CANLVAGELFF
TGTGCCAACTTAGTCGCCGGGGAGCTGTTTTTT
>TRBD1|TRBJ2-2|once|TRBV7-9
CASSGIDREERGELFF
TGTGCCAGCAGCGGAATAGACAGGGAAGAGAGAGGGGAGCTGTTTTTT
>NA|TRBJ1-5|NA|TRBV6-1
CASINLQGLQHF
TGTGCCAGCATTAACCTACAGGGTCTCCAGCATTTT
>TRBD1|TRBJ2-7|NA|TRBV6-6
CASSPQQGAEQYF
TGTGCCAGCAGTCCCCAACAGGGGGCCGAGCAGTACTTC
>NA|TRBJ1-2|NA|TRBV6-5
CASSYTTSNYGYTF
TGTGCCAGCAGTTACACGACAAGCAACTATGGCTACACCTTC
>TRBD1|TRBJ2-7|NA|TRBV27
CASSPGQGASSYEQYF
TGTGCCAGCAGCCCGGGTCAGGGGGCTAGTTCCTACGAGCAGTACTTC
>NA|TRBJ1-2|NA|TRBV7-3
CASSLTLGASEGYTF
TGTGCCAGCAGCTTAACCTTGGGCGCCTCGGAAGGCTACACCTTC
>TRBD2|TRBJ2-7|few|TRBV27
CASSLGTSGYEQYF
TGTGCCAGCAGTTTAGGGACTAGCGGCTACGAGCAGTACTTC
>TRBD2|TRBJ2-7|NA|TRBV7-8
CASSLLAGGNTYEQYF
TGTGCCAGCAGCTTACTAGCGGGAGGTAACACCTACGAGCAGTACTTC
>NA|TRBJ1-2|NA|TRBV6-1
CASAPGGVDGYTF
TGTGCCAGCGCTCCGGGAGGGGTGGATGGCTACACCTTC
>NA|TRBJ2-7|NA|TRBV14
CASGRANYEQYF
TGTGCCAGCGGGCGGGCAAACTACGAGCAGTACTTC
>NA|TRBJ2-6|NA|TRBV5-1
CASSLTLGGGANVLTF
TGCGCCAGCAGCTTGACCCTAGGTGGTGGGGCCAACGTCCTGACTTTC
>NA|TRBJ1-1|NA|TRBV11-3
CASSLGAEAFF
TGTGCCAGCAGCTTAGGGGCCGAAGCTTTCTTT
>TRBD1|TRBJ1-5|few|TRBV4-1
CASSQNPGQYNQPQHF
TGCGCCAGCAGCCAAAACCCGGGACAGTATAATCAGCCCCAGCATTTT
>TRBD1|TRBJ2-7|few|TRBV18
CASSPTGTGAEQYF
TGTGCCAGCTCACCCACCGGGACAGGGGCCGAGCAGTACTTC